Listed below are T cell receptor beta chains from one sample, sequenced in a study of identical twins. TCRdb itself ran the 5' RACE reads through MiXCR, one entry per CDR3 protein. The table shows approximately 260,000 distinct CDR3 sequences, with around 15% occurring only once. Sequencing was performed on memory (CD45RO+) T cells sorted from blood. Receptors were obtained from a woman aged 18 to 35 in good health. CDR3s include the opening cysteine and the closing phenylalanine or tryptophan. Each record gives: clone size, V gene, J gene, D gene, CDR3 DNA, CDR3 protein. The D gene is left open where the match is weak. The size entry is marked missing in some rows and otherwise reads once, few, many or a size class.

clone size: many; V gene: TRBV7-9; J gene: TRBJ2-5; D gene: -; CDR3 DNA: TGTGCCAGCAGCCCGCACCAAGAGACCCAGTACTTC; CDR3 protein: CASSPHQETQYF
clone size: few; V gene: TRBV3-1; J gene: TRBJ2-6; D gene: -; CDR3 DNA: TGTGCCAGCACCAGCTCTGGGGCCAACGTCCTGACTTTC; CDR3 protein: CASTSSGANVLTF
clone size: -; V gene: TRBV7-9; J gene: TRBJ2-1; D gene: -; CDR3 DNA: TGTGCCAGCAACAAGGGCAATGAGCAGTTCTTC; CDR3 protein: CASNKGNEQFF
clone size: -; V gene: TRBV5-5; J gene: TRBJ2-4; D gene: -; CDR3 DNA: TGTGCCAGCAGCTTTGGCAGGGCGAATTCGGACATTCAGTACTTC; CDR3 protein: CASSFGRANSDIQYF
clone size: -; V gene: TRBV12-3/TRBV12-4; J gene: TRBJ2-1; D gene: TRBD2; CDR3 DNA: TGTGCCAGCAGCCTACTAGCGGGAGTGACGAATGAGCAGTTCTTC; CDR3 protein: CASSLLAGVTNEQFF
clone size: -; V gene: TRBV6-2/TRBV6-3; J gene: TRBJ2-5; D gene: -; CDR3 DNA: TGTGCCAGCAGTTACTCCGACTGGATGGGGGAGACCCAGTACTTC; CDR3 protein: CASSYSDWMGETQYF
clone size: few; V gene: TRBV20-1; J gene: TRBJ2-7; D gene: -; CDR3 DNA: TGCAGTGCTAGAGATCCCGGGGGAGCCTGGTACGAGCAGTACTTC; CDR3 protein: CSARDPGGAWYEQYF
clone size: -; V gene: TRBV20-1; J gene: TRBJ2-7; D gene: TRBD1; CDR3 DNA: TGCAGTGCTAGAGGACAGGGGGGTGAGCAGTACTTC; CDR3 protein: CSARGQGGEQYF
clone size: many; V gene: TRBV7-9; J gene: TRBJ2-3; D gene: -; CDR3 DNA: TGTGCCAGCAGCTTAGCACGGGGGATGAGCACAGATACGCAGTATTTT; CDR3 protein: CASSLARGMSTDTQYF
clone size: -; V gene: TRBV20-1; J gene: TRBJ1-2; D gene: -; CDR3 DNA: TGCAGTGCTAGAGATCTAGCTTTCCAGGGCGGCGGGGGCTACACCTTC; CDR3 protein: CSARDLAFQGGGGYTF
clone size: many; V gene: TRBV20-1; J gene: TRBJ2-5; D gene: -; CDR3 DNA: TGCAGTGCTGGGGGTAAAGGGACCCAGTACTTC; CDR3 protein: CSAGGKGTQYF
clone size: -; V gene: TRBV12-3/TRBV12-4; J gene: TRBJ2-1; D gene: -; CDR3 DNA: TGTGCCAGCAGTCCCTACAGCTACAATGAGCAGTTCTTC; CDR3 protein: CASSPYSYNEQFF
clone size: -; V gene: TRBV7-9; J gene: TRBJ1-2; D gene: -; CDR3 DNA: TGTGCCAGCAGCTCCACAGGGAGCGGCTACACCTTC; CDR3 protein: CASSSTGSGYTF
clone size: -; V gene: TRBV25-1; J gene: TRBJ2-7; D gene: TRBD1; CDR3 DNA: TGTGCCAGCGGGCGACAGGGGGCAATCTACGAGCAGTACTTC; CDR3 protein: CASGRQGAIYEQYF
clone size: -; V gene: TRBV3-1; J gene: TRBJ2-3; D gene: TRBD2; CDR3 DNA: TGTGCCTGCAGCCGCACTAGCGGGGGATGGGATACGCAGTATTTT; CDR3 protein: CACSRTSGGWDTQYF
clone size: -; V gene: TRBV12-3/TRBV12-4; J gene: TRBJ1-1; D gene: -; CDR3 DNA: TGTGCCAGCAGACCCGACAGGACGAACACTGAAGCTTTCTTT; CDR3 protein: CASRPDRTNTEAFF
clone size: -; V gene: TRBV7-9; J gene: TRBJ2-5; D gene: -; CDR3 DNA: TGTGCCAGCAGCTTCACCTCCGGGCCCCTGGGGGAGACCCAGTACTTC; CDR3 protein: CASSFTSGPLGETQYF
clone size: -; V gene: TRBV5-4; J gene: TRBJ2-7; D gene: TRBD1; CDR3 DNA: TGTGCCAGCACGACAGGGGGAAGGCAGAACGAGCAGTACTTC; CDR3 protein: CASTTGGRQNEQYF
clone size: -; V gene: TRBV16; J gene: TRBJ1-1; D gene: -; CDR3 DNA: TGTGCCAGCAGCCAACTGGGGAGGGGGGACACTGAAGCTTTCTTT; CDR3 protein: CASSQLGRGDTEAFF
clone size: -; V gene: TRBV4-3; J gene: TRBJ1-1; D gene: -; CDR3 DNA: TGCGCCAGCAGCCAAGATCGGTCATTGGGGGCTTTCTTT; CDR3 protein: CASSQDRSLGAFF
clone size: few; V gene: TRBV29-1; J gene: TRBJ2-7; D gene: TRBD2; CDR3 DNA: TGCAGCGTAGCCCTAGTGGGGCGGGAGCGAGGCGAGCAGTACTTC; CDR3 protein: CSVALVGRERGEQYF
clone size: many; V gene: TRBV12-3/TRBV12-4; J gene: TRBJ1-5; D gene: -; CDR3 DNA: TGTGCCAGCAGACCGGGACACAAAGGAGGTCAGCCCCAGCATTTT; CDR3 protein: CASRPGHKGGQPQHF
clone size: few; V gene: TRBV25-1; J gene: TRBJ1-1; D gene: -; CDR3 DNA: TGTGCCAGCAGTGCGCCACGGGACTTCATGAACACTGAAGCTTTCTTT; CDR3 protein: CASSAPRDFMNTEAFF
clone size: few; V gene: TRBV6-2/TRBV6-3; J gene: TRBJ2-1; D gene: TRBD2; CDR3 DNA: TGTGCCAGCAGCCCTACCGGGACTAGCGGGAGAGTTGAGCAGTTCTTC; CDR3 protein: CASSPTGTSGRVEQFF
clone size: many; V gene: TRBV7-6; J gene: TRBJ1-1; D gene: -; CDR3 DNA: TGTGCCAGCAGCTTAGCTGCGGCGAACACTGAAGCTTTCTTT; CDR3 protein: CASSLAAANTEAFF
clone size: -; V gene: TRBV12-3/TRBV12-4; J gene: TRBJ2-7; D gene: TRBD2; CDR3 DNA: TGTGCCAGCAGTTTCGGACTAGCGGGTTCCTACGAGCAGTACTTC; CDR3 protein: CASSFGLAGSYEQYF
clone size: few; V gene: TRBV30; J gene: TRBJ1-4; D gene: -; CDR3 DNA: TGTGCCTGGAGTAGACGGTTCGAGGGAAAACTGTTTTTT; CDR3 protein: CAWSRRFEGKLFF
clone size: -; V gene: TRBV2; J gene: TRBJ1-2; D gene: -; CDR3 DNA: TGTGCCAGCAGTGAAGAGCGCAGGACGTATGCCACCTTC; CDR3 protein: CASSEERRTYATF
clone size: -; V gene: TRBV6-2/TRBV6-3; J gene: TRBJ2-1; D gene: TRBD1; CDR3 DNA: TGTACCAGCACAAGGACAGGGAACTCCTACAATGAGCAGTTCTTC; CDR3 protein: CTSTRTGNSYNEQFF
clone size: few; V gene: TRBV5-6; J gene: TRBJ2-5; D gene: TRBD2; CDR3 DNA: TGTGCCAGCAGCTTGGTCTTCAGGGAGGGCGAGACCCAGTACTTC; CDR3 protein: CASSLVFREGETQYF
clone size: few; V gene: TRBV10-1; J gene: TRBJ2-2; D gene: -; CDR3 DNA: TGCGCCAGCAGTGACTGGACAGGGGAGCTGTTTTTT; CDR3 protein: CASSDWTGELFF
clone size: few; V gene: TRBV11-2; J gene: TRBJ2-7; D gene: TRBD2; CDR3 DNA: TGTGCCAGCAGCCCGACTAGCGGGCGCTACGAGCAGTACTTC; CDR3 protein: CASSPTSGRYEQYF
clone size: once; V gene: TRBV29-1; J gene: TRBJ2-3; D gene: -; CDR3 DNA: TGCAGCGGAGGCCCTTCAGATACGCAGTATTTT; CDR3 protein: CSGGPSDTQYF
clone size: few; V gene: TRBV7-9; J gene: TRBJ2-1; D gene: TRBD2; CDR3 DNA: TGTGCCAGCAGCTTCCAGGGCGGGAGAGGCAATGAGCAGTTCTTC; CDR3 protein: CASSFQGGRGNEQFF
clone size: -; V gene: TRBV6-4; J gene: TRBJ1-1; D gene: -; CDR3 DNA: TGTGCCAGCAGTGACACTGAAGCTTTCTTT; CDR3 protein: CASSDTEAFF
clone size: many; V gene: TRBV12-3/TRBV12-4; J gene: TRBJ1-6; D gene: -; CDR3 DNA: TGTGCCAGCAGAGACAGAGATTCACCCCTCCACTTT; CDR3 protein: CASRDRDSPLHF
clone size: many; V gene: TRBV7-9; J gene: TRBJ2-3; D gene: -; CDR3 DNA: TGTGCCACCCGGGACTTTCCCACAGATACGCAGTATTTT; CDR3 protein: CATRDFPTDTQYF
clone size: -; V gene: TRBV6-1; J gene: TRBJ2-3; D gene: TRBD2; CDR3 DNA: TGTGCCAGCAAACTAGCGGGGGTGAACACAGATACGCAGTATTTT; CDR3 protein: CASKLAGVNTDTQYF
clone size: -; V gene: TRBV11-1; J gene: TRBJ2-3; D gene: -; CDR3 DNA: TGTGCCAGCAGCTTACAATTAGCGGCAGATACGCAGTATTTT; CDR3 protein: CASSLQLAADTQYF
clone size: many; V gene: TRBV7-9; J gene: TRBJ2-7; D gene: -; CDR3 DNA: TGTGCCAGCAGCCCTACGACAGAGCTCTACGAGCAGTACTTC; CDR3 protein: CASSPTTELYEQYF
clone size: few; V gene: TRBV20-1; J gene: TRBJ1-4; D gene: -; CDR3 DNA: TGCAGTGCTAAAAAGTCGGATGAAAAACTGTTTTTT; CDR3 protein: CSAKKSDEKLFF
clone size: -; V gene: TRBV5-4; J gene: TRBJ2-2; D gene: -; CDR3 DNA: TGTGCCAGCACCGAGAGGAACACCGGGGAGCTGTTTTTT; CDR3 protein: CASTERNTGELFF
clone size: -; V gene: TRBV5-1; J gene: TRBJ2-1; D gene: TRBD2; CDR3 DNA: TGCGCCAGCAGCTTGTCGGCTAGCGGGGGGGCCTTTGAGCAGTTCTTC; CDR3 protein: CASSLSASGGAFEQFF
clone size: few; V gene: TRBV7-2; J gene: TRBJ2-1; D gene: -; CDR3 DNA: TGTGCCAGCAGCAGGGGGACCCTAACAACCCATGAGCAGTTCTTC; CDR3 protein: CASSRGTLTTHEQFF
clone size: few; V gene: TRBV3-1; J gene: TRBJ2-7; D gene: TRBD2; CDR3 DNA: TGTGCCAGCAGCCCTACACTAGCGGGATCATACGAGCAGTACTTC; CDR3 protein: CASSPTLAGSYEQYF
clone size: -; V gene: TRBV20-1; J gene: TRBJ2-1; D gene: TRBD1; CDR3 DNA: TGCAGTGCTAGCGGTCGACAGGGAACCAATGAGCAGTTCTTC; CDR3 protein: CSASGRQGTNEQFF
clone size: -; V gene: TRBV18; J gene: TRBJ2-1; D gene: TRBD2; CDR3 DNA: TGTGCCAGCTCACCCGGACTAGCGGGGGCCGCTGAGCAGTTCTTC; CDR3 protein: CASSPGLAGAAEQFF
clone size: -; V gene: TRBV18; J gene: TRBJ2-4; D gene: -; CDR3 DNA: TGTGCCAGCTCACCTACCAGGGGCGGTTTCGGGGTAAACATTCAGTACTTC; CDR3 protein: CASSPTRGGFGVNIQYF
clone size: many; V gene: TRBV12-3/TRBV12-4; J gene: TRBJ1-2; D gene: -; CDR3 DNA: TGTGCCAGCAGTTTCTCGGGCGTCGGCTACACCTTC; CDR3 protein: CASSFSGVGYTF
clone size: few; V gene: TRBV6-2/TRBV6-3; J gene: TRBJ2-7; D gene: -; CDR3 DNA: TGTGCCAGCAACAGGTTCAACGAGCAGTACTTC; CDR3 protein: CASNRFNEQYF
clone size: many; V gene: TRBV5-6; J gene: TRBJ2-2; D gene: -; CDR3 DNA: TGTGCCAGCAGCTGGCAGCCCAACACCGGGGAGCTGTTTTTT; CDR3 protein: CASSWQPNTGELFF
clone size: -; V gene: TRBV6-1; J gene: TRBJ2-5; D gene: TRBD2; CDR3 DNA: TGTGCCAGCACCACCAGCGGGGAGGGGACCCAGTACTTC; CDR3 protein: CASTTSGEGTQYF
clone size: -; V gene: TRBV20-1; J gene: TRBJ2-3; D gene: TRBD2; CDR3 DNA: TGCAGCGGGGGGGCTAGCGGGGGGAGTCCAGATACGCAGTATTTT; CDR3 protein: CSGGASGGSPDTQYF
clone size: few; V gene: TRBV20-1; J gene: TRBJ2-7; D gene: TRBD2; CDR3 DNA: TGCAGTGCTAGGAGGACTAGCGGGAGGTTCGACGAGCAGTACTTC; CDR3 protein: CSARRTSGRFDEQYF
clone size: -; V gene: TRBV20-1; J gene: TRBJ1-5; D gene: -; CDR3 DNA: TGCAGTGCTAGTTTGGGAGGGTGGAATCAGCCCCAGCATTTT; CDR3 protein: CSASLGGWNQPQHF
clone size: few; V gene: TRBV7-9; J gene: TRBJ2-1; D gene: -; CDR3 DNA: TGTGCCAGCAGCTTATCTTCCATGAATGAGCAGTTCTTC; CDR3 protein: CASSLSSMNEQFF
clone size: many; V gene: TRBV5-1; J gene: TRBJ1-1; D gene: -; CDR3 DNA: TGCGCCAGCAGCTCGCAGGGGACGGCACAACAGGGAGCTTTCTTT; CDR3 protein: CASSSQGTAQQGAFF
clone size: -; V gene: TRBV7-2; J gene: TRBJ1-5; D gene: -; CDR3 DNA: TGTGCCAGCAGCCAAGAGGCAGGCTATCAGCCCCAGCATTTT; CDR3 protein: CASSQEAGYQPQHF